A single count supports the clone carrying this T cell receptor beta chain. Its matching antigen is unknown. These data are taken from a study of T cell responses to AZD1222 COVID-19 vaccine. Study-wide background: Second-dose intervals near 4 or 12 weeks were combined. Points from the study as a whole: Among those given AZD1222, only 6 or 7 were seropositive at baseline. It should be noted that donors were predominantly white British and more often female, and clonal diversity was possibly underestimated. Nearly half of the spike-specific TCRs reportedly recognize variant regions that carry no mutations.

The CDR3 loop spans 16 amino acids. Between the trimmed V and J ends, which lost 2 bases and 7 bases, there was a span of 21 bases. Germline CDR1 reads MNHEY; CDR2 reads SVGAGI. The protocol was immunoSEQ multiplex PCR, while the TCRdb copy is restricted to in-frame clones and leaves out a portion. The sample has 150,000 to 200,000 clones; roughly 92% are singletons. This sequence joins TRBV6-5 and TRBJ2-7; tentative D call: TRBD1 (6 bases). The source material was peripheral blood, sampled on day 0 of AZD1222 vaccination. This receptor was identified in an adult in good health. CDR3 in amino acids: CASSYASPGHGGEQYF. CDR3 DNA sequence: TGTGCCAGCAGTTACGCAAGCCCGGGACACGGTGGGGAGCAGTACTTC.